This T cell receptor (beta chain) was profiled in a study of identical twins. Broader study findings: Within cord blood, abundant beta clonotypes carried fewer insertions, but memory repertoires showed no such trend. Beta out-of-frame sequences displayed a weaker excess of sharing between twins. For zero-insertion analyses, partial confounding could come from invariant MAIT and iNKT cells. Cross-sectional statistical analysis was relied on for the conclusions, without the same donors being followed.

TCRdb re-called the 5' RACE reads through MiXCR, storing one row per CDR3 protein. The data show just under 650,000 distinct CDR3 sequences, with about 7.1% seen just once and roughly 1.6% held by the top ten. This CDR3 spans 15 amino acids. CDR1 and CDR2 (germline): SEHNR, FQNEAQ (reference sequence). With 5 bases clipped from V and 1 base from J, the junction kept 4 bases outside the gene matches. Comments on this clonotype: Its specificity is unknown.

The sample was also linked to a second study, of yellow fever vaccine responses in identical twins.

The source is a woman between 18 and 29 years old in good health. This chain connects TRBV7-9 to TRBJ2-1, with 8 bases fitting TRBD1. The sequencing sample was made of PBMCs. The CDR3 DNA follows: TGTGCCAGCAGCAGGACAGGGCCATCCTACAATGAGCAGTTCTTC. Translation gives CASSRTGPSYNEQFF. The whole variable domain, remainder taken from reference TRBV7-9 and TRBJ2-1, is DTGVSQNPRHKITKRGQNVTFRCDPISEHNRLYWYRQTLGQGPEFLTYFQNEAQLEKSRLLSDRFSAERPKGSFSTLEIQRTEQGDSAMYLCASSRTGPSYNEQFFGPGTRLTVL.